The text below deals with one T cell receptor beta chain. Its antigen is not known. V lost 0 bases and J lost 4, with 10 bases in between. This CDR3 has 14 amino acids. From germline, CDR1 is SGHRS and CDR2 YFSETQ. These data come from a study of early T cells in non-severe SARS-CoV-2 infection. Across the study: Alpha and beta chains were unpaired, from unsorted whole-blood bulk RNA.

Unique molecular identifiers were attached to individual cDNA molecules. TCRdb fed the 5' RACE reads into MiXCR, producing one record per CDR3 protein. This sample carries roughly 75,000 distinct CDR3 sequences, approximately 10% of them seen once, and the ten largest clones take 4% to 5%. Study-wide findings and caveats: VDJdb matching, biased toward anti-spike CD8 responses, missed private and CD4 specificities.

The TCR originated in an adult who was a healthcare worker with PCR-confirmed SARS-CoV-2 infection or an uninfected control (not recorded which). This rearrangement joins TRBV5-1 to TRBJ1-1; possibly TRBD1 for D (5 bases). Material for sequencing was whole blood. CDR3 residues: CASSLATGGTEAFF. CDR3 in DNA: TGCGCCAGCAGCTTGGCCACAGGCGGCACTGAAGCTTTCTTT.